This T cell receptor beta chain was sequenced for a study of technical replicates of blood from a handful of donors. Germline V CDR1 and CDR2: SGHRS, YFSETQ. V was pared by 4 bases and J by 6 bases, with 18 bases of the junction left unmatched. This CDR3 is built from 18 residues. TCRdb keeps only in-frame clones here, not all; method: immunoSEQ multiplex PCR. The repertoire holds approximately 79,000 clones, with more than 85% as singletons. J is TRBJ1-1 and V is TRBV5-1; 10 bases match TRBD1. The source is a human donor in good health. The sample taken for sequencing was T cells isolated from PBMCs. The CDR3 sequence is CASSPRSSPGQGIAEAFF. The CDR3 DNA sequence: TGCGCCAGCAGCCCCCGGAGTTCCCCGGGACAGGGGATTGCTGAAGCTTTCTTT.